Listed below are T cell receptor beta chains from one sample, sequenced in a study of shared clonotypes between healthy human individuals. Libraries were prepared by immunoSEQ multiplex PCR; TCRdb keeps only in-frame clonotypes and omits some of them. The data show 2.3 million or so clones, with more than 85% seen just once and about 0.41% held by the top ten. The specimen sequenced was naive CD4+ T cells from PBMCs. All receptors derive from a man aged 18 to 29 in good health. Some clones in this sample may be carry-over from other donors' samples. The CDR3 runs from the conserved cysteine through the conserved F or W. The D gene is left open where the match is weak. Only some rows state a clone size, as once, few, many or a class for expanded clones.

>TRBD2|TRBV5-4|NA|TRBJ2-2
CASSFSGRALGELFF
TGTGCCAGCAGCTTTAGCGGGAGGGCCCTCGGGGAGCTGTTTTTT
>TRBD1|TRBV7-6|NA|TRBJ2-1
CASSPGQGGNEQFF
TGTGCCAGCAGCCCGGGACAGGGAGGGAATGAGCAGTTCTTC
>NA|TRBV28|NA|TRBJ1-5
CASSDEGGRGGNQPQHF
TGTGCCAGCAGTGACGAGGGGGGCAGGGGCGGCAATCAGCCCCAGCATTTT
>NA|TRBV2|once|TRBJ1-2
CASTTSAPLGYTF
TGTGCCAGCACCACGAGCGCCCCGCTAGGCTACACCTTC
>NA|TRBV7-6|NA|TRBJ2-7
CASGTGSYEQYF
TGTGCCAGCGGGACGGGCTCCTACGAGCAGTACTTC
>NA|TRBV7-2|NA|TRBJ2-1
CASSLMGDSYNEQFF
TGTGCCAGCAGCTTAATGGGGGACTCCTACAATGAGCAGTTCTTC
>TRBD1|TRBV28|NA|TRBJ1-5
CASSSPGQGDQPQHF
TGTGCCAGCAGCTCCCCGGGACAGGGCGATCAGCCCCAGCATTTT
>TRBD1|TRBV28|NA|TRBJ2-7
CASSLTGGEQYF
TGTGCCAGCAGTTTAACAGGGGGCGAGCAGTACTTC
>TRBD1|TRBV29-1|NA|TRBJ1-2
CSVEVGQGLALGIGYTF
TGCAGCGTTGAAGTGGGACAGGGGCTTGCGTTAGGCATTGGCTACACCTTC
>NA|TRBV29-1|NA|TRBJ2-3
CSVGSTDTQYF
TGCAGCGTTGGATCTACAGATACGCAGTATTTT
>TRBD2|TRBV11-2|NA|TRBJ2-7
CASSALSGREIYEQYF
TGTGCCAGCAGCGCGCTGTCTGGGCGGGAGATTTACGAGCAGTACTTC
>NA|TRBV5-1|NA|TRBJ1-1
CASSLARGEDTEAFF
TGCGCCAGCAGCTTGGCCAGGGGAGAGGACACTGAAGCTTTCTTT
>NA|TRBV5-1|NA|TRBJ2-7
CASSLVAGTQGEQYF
TGCGCCAGCAGCTTGGTGGCAGGGACTCAGGGCGAGCAGTACTTC
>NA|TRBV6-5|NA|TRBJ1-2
CASSYSDRAFRGYTF
TGTGCCAGCAGTTACTCGGACAGAGCGTTTAGGGGCTACACCTTC
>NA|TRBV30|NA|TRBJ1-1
CASKAGTTEAFF
TGTGCCTCCAAAGCGGGGACCACTGAAGCTTTCTTT
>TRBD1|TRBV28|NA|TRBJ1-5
CASSMTGSNQPQHF
TGTGCCAGCAGCATGACAGGGAGCAATCAGCCCCAGCATTTT
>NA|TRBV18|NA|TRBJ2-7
CASTPWADFSYEQYF
TGTGCCAGCACGCCTTGGGCGGATTTCTCCTACGAGCAGTACTTC
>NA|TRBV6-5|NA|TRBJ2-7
CASSYSGLGYEQYF
TGTGCCAGCAGTTACTCGGGCCTTGGCTACGAGCAGTACTTC
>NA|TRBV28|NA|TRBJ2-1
CASRAPGRAYNEQFF
TGTGCCAGCAGGGCCCCGGGACGGGCCTACAATGAGCAGTTCTTC
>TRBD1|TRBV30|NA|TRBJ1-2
CALRTGSNYGYTF
TGTGCCTTGAGGACAGGGTCTAACTATGGCTACACCTTC
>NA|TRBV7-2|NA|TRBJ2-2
CASSRRYANTGELFF
TGTGCCAGCAGCCGACGGTACGCGAACACCGGGGAGCTGTTTTTT
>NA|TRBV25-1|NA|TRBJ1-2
CASSEDPQLGYGYTF
TGTGCCAGCAGTGAAGATCCCCAGCTGGGCTATGGCTACACCTTC
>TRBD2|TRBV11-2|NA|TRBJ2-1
CASSSTSGRNEQFF
TGTGCCAGCAGTTCCACTAGCGGAAGGAATGAGCAGTTCTTC
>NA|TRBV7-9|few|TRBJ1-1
CASSFTTEAFF
TGTGCCAGCAGCTTCACCACTGAAGCTTTCTTT
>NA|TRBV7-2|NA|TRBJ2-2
CASTPAGRPDTGELFF
TGTGCCAGCACCCCCGCGGGCAGGCCAGACACCGGGGAGCTGTTTTTT
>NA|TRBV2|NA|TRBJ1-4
CASSSESLMKKLFF
TGTGCCAGCAGTTCTGAGTCCCTAATGAAAAAACTGTTTTTT
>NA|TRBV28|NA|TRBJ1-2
CASSPASTGRVGYTF
TGTGCCAGCAGTCCCGCTTCTACAGGGAGAGTTGGCTACACCTTC
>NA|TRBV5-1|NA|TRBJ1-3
CASSPVGSRREDTIYF
TGCGCCAGCAGCCCCGTCGGGTCCCGCCGGGAAGACACCATATATTTT
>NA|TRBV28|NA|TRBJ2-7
CASSFPGPFEQYF
TGTGCCAGCAGTTTCCCGGGGCCCTTTGAGCAGTACTTC
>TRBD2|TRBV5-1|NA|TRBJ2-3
CASSLGGSSTDTQYF
TGCGCCAGCAGCTTGGGCGGGAGTAGCACAGATACGCAGTATTTT
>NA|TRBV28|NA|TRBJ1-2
CASRTGGTSYGYTF
TGTGCCAGCAGAACTGGAGGGACCAGCTATGGCTACACCTTC
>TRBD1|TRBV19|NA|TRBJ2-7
CASSTLPLRTGSYEQYF
TGTGCCAGTAGTACATTACCCCTTCGGACAGGATCCTACGAGCAGTACTTC
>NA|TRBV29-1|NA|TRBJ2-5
CSVDHVGGWETQYF
TGCAGCGTTGATCATGTAGGGGGTTGGGAGACCCAGTACTTC
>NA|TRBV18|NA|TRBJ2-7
CASSPPGAAYEQYF
TGTGCCAGCTCACCACCAGGGGCCGCCTACGAGCAGTACTTC
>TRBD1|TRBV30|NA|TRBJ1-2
CAWSPEDRGSAYTF
TGTGCCTGGAGTCCCGAAGACAGGGGGTCTGCCTACACCTTC
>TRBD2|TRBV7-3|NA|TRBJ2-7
CASSQEGGNEQYF
TGTGCCAGCAGCCAAGAGGGAGGGAACGAGCAGTACTTC
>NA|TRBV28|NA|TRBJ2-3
CASSSQGGSPDTQYF
TGTGCCAGCAGTTCCCAGGGGGGATCCCCAGATACGCAGTATTTT
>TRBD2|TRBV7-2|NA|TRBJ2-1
CASSPYAGIAGENEQFF
TGTGCCAGCAGCCCCTACGCCGGGATAGCGGGAGAGAATGAGCAGTTCTTC
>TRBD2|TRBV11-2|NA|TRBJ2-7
CASSLDPASGGYSSSYEQYF
TGTGCCAGCAGCTTAGATCCCGCTAGCGGAGGATATAGCAGCTCCTACGAGCAGTACTTC